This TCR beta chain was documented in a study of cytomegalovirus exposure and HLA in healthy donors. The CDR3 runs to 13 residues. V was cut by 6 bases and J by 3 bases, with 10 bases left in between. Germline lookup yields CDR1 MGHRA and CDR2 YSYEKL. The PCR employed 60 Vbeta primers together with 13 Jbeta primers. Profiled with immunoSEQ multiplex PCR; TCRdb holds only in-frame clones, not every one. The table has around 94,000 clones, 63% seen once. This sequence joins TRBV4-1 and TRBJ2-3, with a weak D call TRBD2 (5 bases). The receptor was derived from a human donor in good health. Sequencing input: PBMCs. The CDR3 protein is CASRDWRTDTQYF. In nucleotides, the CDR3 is TGCGCCAGCAGGGACTGGAGGACAGATACGCAGTATTTT.